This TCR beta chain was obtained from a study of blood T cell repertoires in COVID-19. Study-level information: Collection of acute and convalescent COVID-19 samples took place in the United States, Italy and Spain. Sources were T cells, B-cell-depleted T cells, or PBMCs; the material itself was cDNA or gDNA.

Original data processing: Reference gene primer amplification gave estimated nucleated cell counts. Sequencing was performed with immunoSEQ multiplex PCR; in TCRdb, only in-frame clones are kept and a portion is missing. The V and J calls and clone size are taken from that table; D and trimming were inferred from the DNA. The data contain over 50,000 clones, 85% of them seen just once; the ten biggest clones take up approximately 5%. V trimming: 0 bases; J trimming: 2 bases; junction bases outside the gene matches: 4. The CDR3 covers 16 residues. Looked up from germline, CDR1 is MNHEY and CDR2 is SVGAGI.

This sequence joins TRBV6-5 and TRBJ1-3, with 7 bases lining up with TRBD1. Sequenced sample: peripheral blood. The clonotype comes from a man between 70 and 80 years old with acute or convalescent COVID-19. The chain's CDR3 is CASSYSAGGTGNTIYF. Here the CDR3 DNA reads TGTGCCAGCAGTTACTCAGCAGGGGGAACTGGAAACACCATATATTTT.